This TCR beta chain was identified during a study of cytomegalovirus exposure and HLA in healthy donors. As to this clone: Its antigen is not identified.

Germline loops: CDR1 SGHRS, CDR2 YFSETQ. The CDR3 spans 15 residues. The trim removed 4 bases at V and 4 bases at J, leaving 8 bases unmatched. Both 60 Vbeta primers and 13 Jbeta primers went into the PCR. Assay used: immunoSEQ multiplex PCR; TCRdb lists only in-frame clones, some missing. The data show under 250,000 clones, approximately 82% seen once. Overall study findings and caveats: The Asian-associated ancestry cluster reportedly had fewer N-insertions than the roughly 670-donor mean in a later analysis. Likely technical artifact: a cluster of highly shared sequence variants. HLA alleles showed associations with approximately 15,000 TCR beta sequences in a later analysis, at a 0.05 false discovery rate. Cytomegalovirus-associated TCR beta chains were listed, numbering over 150.

The chain combines TRBV5-1 with TRBJ1-3; TRBD1 agrees at 7 bases. Sequenced input: PBMCs. The source of this sequence is a man aged 18 to 29 in good health and CMV-seronegative. DNA for the CDR3: TGCGCCAGCAGCGGACCGACAGGGAACGGAAACACCATATATTTT. This translates into CASSGPTGNGNTIYF.